Presented here are 15 T cell receptor beta chains from one specimen sequenced in a study of Ad26.COV2.S vaccination and SARS-CoV-2 variants. Method: immunoSEQ multiplex PCR; TCRdb's copy keeps in-frame clones and lacks some. This sample has about 350,000 clones, with 86% found just once. Treatment: some 19 received Ad26.COV2.S at low or high dose, single or two shots; about 5 received placebo; per-sample allocation not given. Specimen acquisition occurred on day 63 following the initial vaccine or placebo injection. The sequencing here drew on peripheral blood, taken in a trial of Ad26.COV2.S vaccine versus placebo. These receptor sequences come from a person aged 18-65 years who received the Ad26.COV2.S COVID-19 vaccine or a placebo.

The chain is built from TRBV5-1 and TRBJ2-1; weak D call: TRBD1 (6 bases). This CDR3 spans 13 amino acids. Trimming stripped 1 base from V and 5 bases from J, with 7 bases between. Germline V lookup: CDR1 SGHRS, CDR2 YFSETQ. CDR3 amino acids: CASSLHRDNEQFF. The CDR3 DNA reads as TGCGCCAGCAGCTTGCACAGGGACAATGAGCAGTTCTTC.

The chain is built from TRBV7-2 and TRBJ2-7; D may be TRBD2 (5 bases). Germline lookup yields CDR1 SGHTA and CDR2 FQGNSA. The length of the CDR3 is 14 residues. Trimming stripped 7 bases from V and 3 bases from J, with 16 bases between. For the CDR3, the DNA is TGTGCCAGCAAGACCACGCGGGCGGACTACGAGCAGTACTTC. Translated, it gives CASKTTRADYEQYF.

For this clone: The junction departs from germline at one end; a sequencing error may be responsible. V gene TRBV28 combines with J gene TRBJ1-1, with 8 bases identical to TRBD1. The CDR3 runs to 12 residues. Germline V gives CDR1 MDHEN, CDR2 SYDVKM. The CDR3 region is CASRGQGERPGF. DNA for the CDR3: TGTGCCAGCAGAGGACAGGGTGAGAGACCTGGGTTT. The variable domain in full, with the rest retrieved from reference TRBV28 and TRBJ1-1, is DVKVTQSSRYLVKRTGEKVFLECVQDMDHENMFWYRQDPGLGLRLIYFSYDVKMKEKGDIPEGYSVSREKKERFSLILESASTNQTSMYLCASRGQGERPGFGQGTRLTVV.

The chain recombines TRBV5-5 with TRBJ2-5, with D hard to call. Trimming removed 5 bases from V and 4 bases from J, with 15 bases in between. The CDR3 loop spans 14 amino acids. The germline gives CDR1 SGHKS, CDR2 YYEKEE (reference sequence). CDR3 in amino acids: CASRSIEAVETQYF. Written as DNA, the CDR3 is TGTGCCAGCAGGTCAATCGAGGCGGTAGAGACCCAGTACTTC.

The CDR3 DNA reads as TGCGCCAGCAGTGAGCAGGTGGGACGGTACTCCTACGAGCAGTACTTC. Encoded protein: CASSEQVGRYSYEQYF. The chain carries TRBV10-2 and TRBJ2-7; tentatively, D is TRBD1 or TRBD2 (5 bases each). This CDR3 spans 16 amino acids. Trimming stripped 2 bases from V and 0 bases from J, with 14 bases between. CDR1 and CDR2 (germline): WSHSY, SAAADI.

This rearrangement joins TRBV7-2 to TRBJ2-5; D not resolved. Germline V gives CDR1 SGHTA, CDR2 FQGNSA. This CDR3 has 13 amino acids. Trimming removed 4 bases at V and 4 bases at J, with 10 bases between. The chain's CDR3 is CASSSDWGETQYF. The CDR3 DNA sequence: TGTGCCAGCAGCTCCGACTGGGGAGAGACCCAGTACTTC.

The CDR3 DNA reads TGTGCCACTGGACCCAGGGGGGACACTGAAGCTTTCTTT. Protein product: CATGPRGDTEAFF. The chain recombines TRBV19 with TRBJ1-1; TRBD1 agrees at 7 bases. With 10 bases clipped from V and 3 bases from J, the junction kept 8 bases outside the gene matches. CDR1 and CDR2 (germline): LNHDA, SQIVND (reference sequence). CDR3 length: 13 residues. The complete variable domain, with remaining parts taken from reference TRBV19 and TRBJ1-1, reads DGGITQSPKYLFRKEGQNVTLSCEQNLNHDAMYWYRQDPGQGLRLIYYSQIVNDFQKGDIAEGYSVSREKKESFPLTVTSAQKNPTAFYLCATGPRGDTEAFFGQGTRLTVV.

The rearrangement links TRBV7-8 to TRBJ2-1, with TRBD2 identical over 7 bases. The CDR3 contains 17 residues. V was clipped by 5 bases and J by 0 bases; unmatched bases: 10. Germline assignment: CDR1 SGHVS and CDR2 FQNEAQ. CDR3: CASSARGLPSSYNEQFF. The DNA for the CDR3 is TGTGCCAGCAGCGCCCGGGGACTACCCTCCTCCTACAATGAGCAGTTCTTC.

The CDR3 DNA is TGTGCCAGCAGGGTCCCGGGACTCAACACCGGGGAGCTGTTTTTT. It encodes CASRVPGLNTGELFF. The V call is TRBV7-3, the J call TRBJ2-2; the D gene is possibly TRBD2 (6 bases). Germline loops: CDR1 SGHTA, CDR2 FQGTGA. The CDR3 is 15 residues long. The V and J ends lost 6 bases and 2 bases respectively, with 13 bases between them.

V usage is TRBV28 and J usage is TRBJ2-7; TRBD1 matches 8 bases. This CDR3 spans 17 amino acids. After removal of 3 bases from V and 5 bases from J, the junction contained 15 bases not matched to a gene. Germline V gives CDR1 MDHEN, CDR2 SYDVKM. The CDR3 is CASSLLGYMDRVNEQYF. The CDR3 coding sequence is TGTGCCAGCAGTTTGTTAGGATATATGGACAGGGTGAACGAGCAGTACTTC.

This clone was counted at least ten times. The J gene is TRBJ1-5, the V gene TRBV6-2 or TRBV6-3; TRBD1 agrees at 7 bases. The CDR3 is made up of 14 amino acids. The trim removed 6 bases at V and 1 base at J, leaving 3 bases unmatched. Per germline, CDR1 MNHEY and CDR2 SVGEGT. CDR3 in DNA: TGTGCCAGCAGCCAGGGGGAGAGCAATCAGCCCCAGCATTTT. This codes for CASSQGESNQPQHF.

The table lists this clone with a few counts. The rearrangement joins TRBV7-2 to TRBJ2-2; 7 bases are shared with TRBD2. The CDR3 covers 15 residues. V lost 1 base, J lost 5 bases, and 4 bases stayed unmatched. Germline V CDR1 and CDR2: SGHTA, FQGNSA. The CDR3 loop reads CASSLGGGWTGELFF. The CDR3, as DNA: TGTGCCAGCAGCTTAGGCGGGGGATGGACCGGGGAGCTGTTTTTT.

The chain combines TRBV28 with TRBJ2-7; 9 bases agree with TRBD1. The CDR3 is 15 amino acids. V lost 5 bases, J lost 6 bases, and 11 bases stayed unmatched. CDR1 MDHEN and CDR2 SYDVKM come from the germline V gene. This CDR3 reads CASSGGSGQGIEQYF. The CDR3 DNA reads as TGTGCCAGCAGTGGAGGTTCAGGACAGGGGATCGAGCAGTACTTC. The entire variable domain, with the rest obtained from reference TRBV28 and TRBJ2-7, is as follows: DVKVTQSSRYLVKRTGEKVFLECVQDMDHENMFWYRQDPGLGLRLIYFSYDVKMKEKGDIPEGYSVSREKKERFSLILESASTNQTSMYLCASSGGSGQGIEQYFGPGTRLTVT.

The chain recombines TRBV19 with TRBJ1-1; weak D call: TRBD1 (5 bases). This CDR3 is built from 13 residues. Deletions cut 7 bases from V and 1 base from J, with 10 bases between. Germline lookup yields CDR1 LNHDA and CDR2 SQIVND (reference sequence). The CDR3 loop is CASMRGWNTEAFF. The CDR3 bases are TGTGCCAGTATGAGGGGTTGGAACACTGAAGCTTTCTTT.

The V call is TRBV24-1, the J call TRBJ2-2; maybe TRBD1 (7 bases). V was trimmed by 3 bases and J by 4 bases, leaving 11 bases between them. The germline CDR1 and CDR2 sequences are KGHDR and SFDVKD. The length of the CDR3 is 15 residues. The DNA of the CDR3 is TGTGCCACCAGTGATCGCGGGACAGCCACCGGGGAGCTGTTTTTT. It is translated as CATSDRGTATGELFF.